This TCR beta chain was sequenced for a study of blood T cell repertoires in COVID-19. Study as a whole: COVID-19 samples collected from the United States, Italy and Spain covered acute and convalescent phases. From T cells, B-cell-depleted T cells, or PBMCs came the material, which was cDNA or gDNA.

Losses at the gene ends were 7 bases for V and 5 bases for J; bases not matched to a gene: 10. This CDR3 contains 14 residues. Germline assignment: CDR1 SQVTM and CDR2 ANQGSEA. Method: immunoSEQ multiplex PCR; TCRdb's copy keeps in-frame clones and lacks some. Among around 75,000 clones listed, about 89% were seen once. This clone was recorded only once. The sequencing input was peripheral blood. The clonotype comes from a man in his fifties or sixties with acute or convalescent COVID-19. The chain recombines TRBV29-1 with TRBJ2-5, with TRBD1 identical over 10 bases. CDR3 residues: CSASGQGRGETQYF. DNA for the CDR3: TGCAGCGCCTCGGGACAGGGGCGAGGGGAGACCCAGTACTTC. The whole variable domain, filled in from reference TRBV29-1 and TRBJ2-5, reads SAVISQKPSRDICQRGTSLTIQCQVDSQVTMMFWYRQQPGQSLTLIATANQGSEATYESGFVIDKFPISRPNLTFSTLTVSNMSPEDSSIYLCSASGQGRGETQYFGPGTRLLVL.